This TCR beta chain was found in a study of control samples from healthy donors and cancer patients. This CDR3 has 13 residues. The germline V gene has CDR1 LNHDA and CDR2 SQIVND (reference sequence). Germline trimming cut 7 bases from V and 4 bases from J; bases unmatched to any gene: 6. Here immunoSEQ multiplex PCR was the method, and the copy in TCRdb shows in-frame clones only, minus some. This sample has 120,000 or so clones; 85% to 95% occur once, and the top ten carry 0.55% to 0.6%. This TCR was recovered from a man older than 75 with head and neck cancer. The sequenced sample was PBMCs. J is TRBJ1-2 and V is TRBV19, with 7 bases that match TRBD1. The CDR3 DNA follows: TGTGCCAGTAAAAGGGGGCGAAGCTATGGCTACACCTTC. Encoded protein: CASKRGRSYGYTF.